The 12 T cell receptor beta chains below all came from one sample that was sequenced in a study of T cells in Graves' hyperthyroidism and ophthalmopathy. Researchers amplified the TCR beta CDR3 regions from RNA transcripts. A first-round RT-PCR of the TCR CDR3 used the HTBI primer set. TCRdb re-called the multiplex PCR reads through MiXCR, storing one row per CDR3 protein. Among a few hundred thousand distinct CDR3 sequences listed, around a sixth were seen once. Source material: blood. These receptors were taken from a woman aged 25 to 39 with Graves' hyperthyroidism.

In the case of this clonotype: A read error may explain this, as a much larger clone is one base away. This chain joins TRBV27 and TRBJ2-1; 8 nucleotides match TRBD2. V lost 6 bases and J lost 0; bases outside the gene matches: 16. Germline V lookup: CDR1 MNHEY, CDR2 SMNVEV (reference sequence). The CDR3 spans 19 residues. The CDR3: CASSFLSGGRSSSYNEQFF. Here the CDR3 DNA reads TGTGCCAGCAGCTTCCTCTCTGGCGGGAGGTCGAGCTCCTACAATGAGCAGTTCTTC.

This clonotype was observed many times. The chain employs TRBV20-1 and TRBJ2-3; 8 bases match TRBD2. Germline V CDR1 and CDR2: DFQATT, SNEGSKA (reference sequence). With 3 bases clipped from V and 2 bases from J, the junction kept 10 bases outside the gene matches. The CDR3 sequence is 16 residues long. The CDR3 is CSARFPLAGDTDTQYF. Written as DNA, the CDR3 is TGCAGTGCTAGGTTTCCCCTAGCGGGCGACACAGATACGCAGTATTTT.

The chain couples TRBV3-1 to TRBJ2-2; TRBD2 might be the D (6 bases). This CDR3 is 17 amino acids long. V lost 4 bases, J lost 6 bases, and 21 bases lay in between. The germline CDR1 and CDR2 sequences are LGHDT and YNNKEL (reference sequence). The CDR3, as DNA: TGTGCCAGCAGCCCCAACGGGAGACTAGGGGTTGCCGGGGAGCTGTTTTTT. Translation: CASSPNGRLGVAGELFF. The variable domain in full, completed from reference TRBV3-1 and TRBJ2-2, reads DTAVSQTPKYLVTQMGNDKSIKCEQNLGHDTMYWYKQDSKKFLKIMFSYNNKELIINETVPNRFSPKSPDKAHLNLHINSLELGDSAVYFCASSPNGRLGVAGELFFGEGSRLTVL.

This clonotype was recorded at least ten times. The chain carries TRBV5-1 and TRBJ2-7; no firm D call. The CDR3 consists of 14 residues. Germline values: CDR1 SGHRS, CDR2 YFSETQ. Trimming left V 1 base short and J 3 bases short, with 11 bases between. The CDR3 here is CASSLLEFDYEQYF. CDR3 bases: TGCGCCAGCAGCTTGTTGGAGTTTGACTACGAGCAGTACTTC.

The rearrangement uses TRBV29-1 and TRBJ2-7; 14 bases agree with TRBD2. The length of the CDR3 is 14 residues. Germline-derived CDR1 and CDR2 are SQVTM and ANQGSEA. Unmatched junction bases numbered 2, after V lost 4 bases and J lost 3 bases. CDR3: CSVAGTSGSYEQYF. Written as DNA, the CDR3 is TGCAGCGTTGCCGGGACTAGCGGGAGCTACGAGCAGTACTTC.

This clonotype was recorded at least ten times. The DNA of the CDR3 is TGTGCCAGCAGTTTCGTCGGAGAATCCTACGAGCAGTACTTC. Amino acid sequence: CASSFVGESYEQYF. The rearrangement links TRBV28 to TRBJ2-7; D is undetermined. V shed 3 bases and J shed 1 base, with 10 bases lying between them. The CDR3 totals 14 residues. Germline CDR1 and CDR2: MDHEN and SYDVKM.

This chain joins TRBV4-1 and TRBJ2-5; the match to TRBD1 covers 12 bases. From germline, CDR1 is MGHRA and CDR2 YSYEKL. This CDR3 has 17 residues. Trimming removed 1 base from V and 5 bases from J; junction bases left unmatched: 8. The CDR3 region has the DNA TGCGCCAGCAGCCAAGCTAGGGGACAGGGGGCGTCGGAGACCCAGTACTTC. Its translation: CASSQARGQGASETQYF.

The chain joins TRBV10-2 to TRBJ2-5, with a possible D match to TRBD1 (6 bases). The CDR3 runs 16 residues. V shed 5 bases and J shed 4 bases, with 20 bases lying between them. Germline CDR1 reads WSHSY; CDR2 reads SAAADI. The CDR3 here is CASSNAGAADGETQYF. CDR3 bases: TGCGCCAGCAGTAACGCAGGGGCCGCTGACGGAGAGACCCAGTACTTC.

Notes on this clonotype: The CDR3 does not close with the conserved phenylalanine or tryptophan, likely indicating a read error. The genes are TRBV2 and TRBJ2-3; D is unresolved. The CDR3 has 14 amino acids. Germline CDR1 reads SNHLY; CDR2 reads FYNNEI. The germline V and J ends were trimmed by 5 bases and 3 bases, with 12 bases remaining between them. The CDR3 sequence: CASSLGFKTDTQYL. The CDR3 DNA follows: TGTGCCAGCAGTTTGGGTTTCAAGACAGATACGCAGTATCTT.

This clonotype was counted ten times or more. The rearrangement links TRBV5-1 to TRBJ2-1; weak D call: TRBD2 (6 bases). Deletions cut 2 bases from V and 0 bases from J, with 9 bases between. Germline CDR1 is SGHRS and CDR2 is YFSETQ. This CDR3 is built from 15 residues. In DNA form, the CDR3 reads TGCGCCAGCAGCTTCGGGGGTAACTCCTACAATGAGCAGTTCTTC. This encodes CASSFGGNSYNEQFF.

The sample holds many counts of this clonotype. J is TRBJ2-7 and V is TRBV10-3; TRBD2 agrees at 9 bases. Germline lookup yields CDR1 ENHRY and CDR2 SYGVKD. Trimming at V came to 8 bases and at J to 4 bases, leaving 6 bases not matched to a gene. The CDR3 has 13 amino acids. The CDR3 DNA is TGTGCCATCTCCGGGACTAGCAGTTACGAGCAGTACTTC. This encodes CAISGTSSYEQYF.

The sample holds many counts of this clonotype. J is TRBJ2-7 and V is TRBV6-5, with D possibly matching TRBD2 (5 bases). V was clipped by 0 bases and J by 2 bases, with 11 bases between them. There are 15 residues in the CDR3. Germline V CDR1 and CDR2: MNHEY, SVGAGI. The CDR3 DNA reads as TGTGCCAGCAGTTACTCGAGAGGGAGTCCCTACGAGCAGTACTTC. This gives the protein CASSYSRGSPYEQYF.